A selection of T cell receptor beta chains follows, all from one sample in a study of blood T cell repertoires in COVID-19. Using immunoSEQ multiplex PCR, the repertoire was profiled, and TCRdb retains in-frame clones only, with some absent. Here the sample spans roughly 140,000 clones, under 85% being singletons. The source material was peripheral blood. The receptors were sampled from a human donor in a cohort sampled during active COVID-19. Both conserved end residues are part of each CDR3. A D gene is named only where the DNA matches it firmly. Not all rows give a size; the values are once, few, many and, for expanded clones, a class.

j_call d_call v_call clone_size cdr3_nt cdr3_aa
TRBJ1-3 . TRBV27 . TGTGCCAGCAGGTCAGGGGGAAACACCATATATTTT CASRSGGNTIYF
TRBJ2-5 . TRBV27 . TGTGCCAGCAGCCGGGAACTCTTATCGGCCCAGTACTTC CASSRELLSAQYF
TRBJ1-3 TRBD1 TRBV5-5 . TGTGCCAGCAGCCACGGGACAGGGGGCGGAAACACCATATATTTT CASSHGTGGGNTIYF
TRBJ1-2 . TRBV5-6 . TGTGCCAGCAGCCCGGGAGGGCAGGGGTGCACCTTC CASSPGGQGCTF
TRBJ1-2 . TRBV6-5 . TGTGCCAGCAGACGAGATTCGCTCTATGGCTACACCTTC CASRRDSLYGYTF
TRBJ1-1 . TRBV4-1 . TGCGCCAGCAGCCAAGCAGGGACCGCGGGGACTGAAGCTTTCTTT CASSQAGTAGTEAFF
TRBJ2-7 TRBD1 TRBV5-5 . TGTGCCAGCAGCTTAGCCGGGACAGGGTCCTACGAGCAGTACTTC CASSLAGTGSYEQYF
TRBJ2-5 TRBD1 TRBV9 once TGTGCCAGCAGCCTGGGACAGAAGCAAGAGACCCAGTACTTC CASSLGQKQETQYF
TRBJ1-2 . TRBV2 . TGTGCCAGCGGAGTATTACAGGGAAATGGCTACACCTTC CASGVLQGNGYTF
TRBJ2-7 . TRBV4-1 . TGCGCCAGCAGCCAACGAATGGGGGGAAACGAGCAGTACTTC CASSQRMGGNEQYF